These 15 T cell receptor beta chains share one sample of origin, sequenced in a study of immune characterization of retroperitoneal liposarcoma. One entry per CDR3 protein, called by TCRdb with MiXCR from the PCR reads. Of thousands of distinct CDR3 sequences listed, over 25% are singletons. Sequencing was carried out using blood. These receptors came from a female donor with retroperitoneal liposarcoma.

This clonotype is medium-sized by share. This chain joins TRBV27 and TRBJ1-2; 7 bases align to TRBD1. CDR1 is MNHEY and CDR2 is SMNVEV in the germline V gene (reference sequence). With 0 bases clipped from V and 2 bases from J, the junction kept 6 bases outside the gene matches. CDR3 size: 16 residues. The CDR3 DNA reads as TGTGCCAGCAGTTTATCCGCAGGGACAGTCAACTATGGCTACACCTTC. Its translation: CASSLSAGTVNYGYTF.

In its sample, this clonotype was seen a few times. The chain carries TRBV19 and TRBJ2-2; 15 bases map to TRBD2. Germline lookup yields CDR1 LNHDA and CDR2 SQIVND (reference sequence). V was clipped by 3 bases and J by 1 base; unmatched bases: 3. CDR3 length: 18 amino acids. The CDR3 DNA follows: TGTGCCAGTAGTATGGGACTAGCGGGAGGAATGAACACCGGGGAGCTGTTTTTT. Its translation is CASSMGLAGGMNTGELFF.

The J gene is TRBJ1-1, the V gene TRBV6-6; 8 bases map to TRBD1. Germline V gene data show CDR1 as MNHNY and CDR2 as SVGAGI (reference sequence). The V and J ends lost 2 bases and 7 bases, in that order; junction bases with no gene match: 9. The CDR3 contains 15 residues. CDR3 in amino acids: CASSYPTGVKDEAFF. CDR3 DNA: TGTGCCAGCAGTTACCCGACAGGGGTTAAGGATGAAGCTTTCTTT.

The V call is TRBV6-4, the J call TRBJ1-6, with 7 bases lining up with TRBD1. CDR1 MRHNA and CDR2 SNTAGT come from the germline V gene. CDR3 length: 14 residues. V shed 5 bases and J 6 bases; nucleotides not matched to a gene: 4. This CDR3 is CASSTGQFNSPLHF. CDR3 bases: TGTGCCAGCAGTACGGGACAGTTTAATTCACCCCTCCACTTT.

This rearrangement joins TRBV7-3 to TRBJ2-4; no clear D. Germline CDR1 reads SGHTA; CDR2 reads FQGTGA. The CDR3 covers 15 residues. Between the trimmed V and J ends, which lost 5 bases and 0 bases, there was a span of 11 bases. This CDR3 is CASSPVGVAKNIQYF. Here the CDR3 DNA reads TGTGCCAGCAGCCCCGTGGGTGTAGCCAAAAACATTCAGTACTTC.

This clonotype has more than one count but fewer than ten. The J gene is TRBJ2-1, the V gene TRBV6-1, with D tentatively TRBD2 (6 bases). Trimming stripped 7 bases from V and 8 bases from J, with 18 bases between. The CDR3 is 14 residues long. Germline CDR1 and CDR2: MNHNS and SASEGT. Here the CDR3 DNA reads TGTGCCAGCAAAGTCTCAGGCGGCGGGGATGAGCAGTTCTTC. Residues: CASKVSGGGDEQFF.

The chain joins TRBV12-3 or TRBV12-4 to TRBJ2-1; D is perhaps TRBD1 (9 bases). The J call is in doubt because the DNA end fits TRBJ2-7 better. This CDR3 contains 14 residues. CDR3 nucleotides: TGTGCCGGACACAGGGGGCGGGGGGCGTACGAGCAGTACTTC. This translates into CAGHRGRGAYEQYF.

This chain joins TRBV12-3 or TRBV12-4 and TRBJ2-5; 8 nucleotides align to TRBD2. The J call may be in error: the DNA end matches TRBJ2-7 better. This CDR3 contains 15 residues. The CDR3 loop reads CASSWLAGSPYEQYF. DNA for the CDR3: TGTGCCAGCAGCTGGCTAGCGGGCTCCCCCTACGAGCAGTACTTC.

This clonotype has more than one count but fewer than ten. It may be a read error: a sequence one base away is much more abundant. The CDR3 loop reads CATGLAEYNEQYF. The CDR3 DNA sequence: TGTGCCACCGGACTAGCGGAGTACAATGAGCAGTACTTC. The chain recombines TRBV10-3 with TRBJ2-1, with 10 bases matching TRBD2. The closer fit of TRBJ2-7 to the DNA end suggests the J call may be wrong. The CDR3 spans 13 residues. The germline CDR1 and CDR2 sequences are ENHRY and SYGVKD.

This clonotype was detected only a few times. V is TRBV12-3 or TRBV12-4 and J is TRBJ2-1; possibly TRBD1 for D (6 bases). The DNA end lines up better with TRBJ2-7; the J call may be wrong. The CDR3 runs 14 residues. CDR3 in DNA: TGTGCCAGCAGTTTGGATGGCAGGGGCTACGAGCAGTACTTC. It encodes CASSLDGRGYEQYF.

The rearrangement links TRBV27 to TRBJ2-1, with D possibly TRBD2 on 5 matching bases. Germline CDR1 reads MNHEY; CDR2 reads SMNVEV (reference sequence). The CDR3 has 16 residues. V shed 0 bases and J shed 13 bases, with 22 bases lying between them. The CDR3: CASSLSRGYGQETQFF. The CDR3 DNA reads TGTGCCAGCAGTTTATCTAGAGGGTACGGGCAAGAGACCCAGTTCTTC.

The chain links TRBV12-3 or TRBV12-4 to TRBJ1-1, with D tentatively TRBD1 (5 bases). This CDR3 is built from 13 residues. Trimming took off 10 bases at V and 3 bases at J, with 15 bases between the two ends. CDR3 bases: TGTGCCACTACCGGGGCGGGGGACACTGAAGCTTTCTTT. Translation: CATTGAGDTEAFF.

The chain recombines TRBV12-3 or TRBV12-4 with TRBJ2-2; D is possibly TRBD2 (5 bases). V gave up 2 bases and J gave up 6 bases, with 7 bases separating them. This CDR3 has 13 amino acids. CDR3 amino acids: CASSLRGSGELFF. CDR3 coding DNA: TGTGCCAGCAGTTTAAGAGGGTCCGGGGAGCTGTTTTTT.

This chain uses TRBV12-3 or TRBV12-4 with TRBJ1-4; the match to TRBD1 covers 8 bases. V dropped 6 bases and J dropped 5; count of bases not matched to a gene: 2. The length of the CDR3 is 13 residues. CDR3 region: CASSRDRNEKLFF. In nucleotides, the CDR3 is TGTGCCAGCAGCAGGGACAGGAATGAAAAACTGTTTTTT.

This clonotype is deemed medium-sized. The V and J genes are TRBV10-2 and TRBJ2-3, with 14 bases fitting TRBD2. The CDR3 runs 16 residues. V trimming: 5 bases; J trimming: 3 bases; junction bases outside the gene matches: 4. Germline V gene lookup returns CDR1 WSHSY and CDR2 SAAADI. CDR3 residues: CASSLGLAGETDTQYF. The CDR3 bases are TGCGCCAGCAGTCTGGGACTAGCGGGAGAAACAGATACGCAGTATTTT.